This T cell receptor (beta chain) was identified during a study of cytomegalovirus exposure and HLA in healthy donors. The study, taken as a whole, reports: In vitro assays verified that a few CMV-associated chains recognized CMV antigens specifically.

With respect to this clone: Its antigen is still unknown.

This CDR3 comprises 17 residues. Germline CDR1 LGHNA, CDR2 YNFKEQ. Trimming stripped 3 bases from V and 6 bases from J, with 21 bases between. The PCR ran on 60 Vbeta and 13 Jbeta primers. Data came from immunoSEQ multiplex PCR; TCRdb stores just in-frame clones and leaves some out. Among roughly 93,000 clones, over 75% were seen once, and the ten largest hold 6% to 9.5%. The specimen sequenced was PBMCs. This TCR was sampled from a man aged 25 to 45 in good health and CMV-seronegative. The genes are TRBV4-2 and TRBJ1-5, with D possibly being TRBD1 (5 bases). DNA for the CDR3: TGTGCCAGCAGCCATAATTTGGAGGGGCGAGTTGCTCAGCCCCAGCATTTT. Encoded protein: CASSHNLEGRVAQPQHF.